This record looks at one T cell receptor (beta chain) sequence and its context. Its specificity is unknown. The germline V gene has CDR1 MNHEY and CDR2 SMNVEV (reference sequence). This CDR3 is built from 14 residues. With 6 bases removed from V and 5 bases from J, the gap between germline ends came to 16 bases. Unrecorded immune exposures were likely, despite nominal health at sampling. The data are from a study of cytomegalovirus exposure and HLA in healthy donors. The study, taken as a whole, reports: The study reported that TCR beta sequences accurately predicted HLA-A and HLA-B alleles in most subjects. Researchers reported in a later analysis that a missense DCLRE1C variant was tied to TCR beta V- and J-gene trimming.

The PCR was carried out with 60 Vbeta primers and 13 Jbeta primers. Sequenced by immunoSEQ multiplex PCR; TCRdb stores in-frame clones only, minus some. The sample yields tens of thousands of clones, of which the top ten take up approximately 8.8%. V gene TRBV27 combines with J gene TRBJ1-1; possible D gene TRBD1, 5 bases. The receptor comes from a male donor in good health and CMV-seronegative. Material: PBMCs. CDR3 amino acids: CASRGEARGTEAFF. Written as DNA, the CDR3 is TGTGCCAGCAGGGGGGAGGCGAGAGGGACTGAAGCTTTCTTT.